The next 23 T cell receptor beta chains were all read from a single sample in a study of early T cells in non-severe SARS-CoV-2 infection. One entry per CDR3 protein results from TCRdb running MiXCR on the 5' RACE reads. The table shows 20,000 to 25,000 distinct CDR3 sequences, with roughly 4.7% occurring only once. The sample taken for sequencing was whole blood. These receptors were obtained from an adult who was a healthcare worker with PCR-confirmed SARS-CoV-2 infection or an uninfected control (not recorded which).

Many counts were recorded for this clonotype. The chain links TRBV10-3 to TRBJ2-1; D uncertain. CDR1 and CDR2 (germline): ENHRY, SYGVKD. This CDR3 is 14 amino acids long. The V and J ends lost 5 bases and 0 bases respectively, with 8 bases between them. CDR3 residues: CAISSLSSYNEQFF. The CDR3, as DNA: TGTGCCATCAGTTCCCTCAGCTCCTACAATGAGCAGTTCTTC.

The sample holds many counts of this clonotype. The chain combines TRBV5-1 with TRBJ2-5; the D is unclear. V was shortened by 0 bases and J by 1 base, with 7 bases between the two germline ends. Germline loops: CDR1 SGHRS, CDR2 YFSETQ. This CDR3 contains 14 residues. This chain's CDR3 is CASSLGSSQETQYF. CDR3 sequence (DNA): TGCGCCAGCAGCTTGGGTAGCAGCCAAGAGACCCAGTACTTC.

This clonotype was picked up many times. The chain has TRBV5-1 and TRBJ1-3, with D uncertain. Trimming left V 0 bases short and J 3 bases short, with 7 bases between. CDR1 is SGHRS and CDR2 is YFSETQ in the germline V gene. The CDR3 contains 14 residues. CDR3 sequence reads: CASSLAGVGNTIYF. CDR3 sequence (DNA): TGCGCCAGCAGCTTGGCCGGCGTTGGAAACACCATATATTTT.

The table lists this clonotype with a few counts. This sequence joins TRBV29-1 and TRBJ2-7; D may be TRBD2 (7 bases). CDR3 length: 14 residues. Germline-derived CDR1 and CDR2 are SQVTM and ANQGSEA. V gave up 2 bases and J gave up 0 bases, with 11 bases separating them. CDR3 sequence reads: CSVELRGGSYEQYF. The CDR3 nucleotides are TGCAGCGTTGAACTAAGGGGGGGCTCCTACGAGCAGTACTTC.

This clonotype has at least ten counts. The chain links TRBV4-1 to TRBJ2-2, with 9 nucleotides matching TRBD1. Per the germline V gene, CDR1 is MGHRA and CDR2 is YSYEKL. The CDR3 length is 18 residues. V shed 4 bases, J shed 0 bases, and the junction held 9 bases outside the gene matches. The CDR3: CASSPGQGFSANTGELFF. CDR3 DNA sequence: TGCGCCAGCAGCCCGGGACAGGGCTTCTCTGCGAACACCGGGGAGCTGTTTTTT.

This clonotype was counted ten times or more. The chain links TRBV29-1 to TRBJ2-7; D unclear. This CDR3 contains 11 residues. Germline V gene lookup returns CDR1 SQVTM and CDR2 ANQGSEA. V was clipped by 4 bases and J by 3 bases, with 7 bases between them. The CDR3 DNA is TGCAGCGTTGCAGGAAACTACGAGCAGTACTTC. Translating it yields CSVAGNYEQYF.

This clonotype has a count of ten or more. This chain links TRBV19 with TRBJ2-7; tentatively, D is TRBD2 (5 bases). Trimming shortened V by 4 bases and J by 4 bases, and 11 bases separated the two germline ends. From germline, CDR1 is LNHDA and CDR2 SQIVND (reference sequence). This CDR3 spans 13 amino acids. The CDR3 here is CASSKVWEYEQYF. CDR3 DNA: TGTGCCAGTAGTAAGGTATGGGAGTACGAGCAGTACTTC. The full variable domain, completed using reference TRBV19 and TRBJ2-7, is DGGITQSPKYLFRKEGQNVTLSCEQNLNHDAMYWYRQDPGQGLRLIYYSQIVNDFQKGDIAEGYSVSREKKESFPLTVTSAQKNPTAFYLCASSKVWEYEQYFGPGTRLTVT.

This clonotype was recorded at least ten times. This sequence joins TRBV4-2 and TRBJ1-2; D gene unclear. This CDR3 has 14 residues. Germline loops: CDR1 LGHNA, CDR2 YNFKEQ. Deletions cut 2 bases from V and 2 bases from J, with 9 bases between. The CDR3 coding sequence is TGTGCCAGCAGCCAAACACGCACAAACTATGGCTACACCTTC. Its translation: CASSQTRTNYGYTF.

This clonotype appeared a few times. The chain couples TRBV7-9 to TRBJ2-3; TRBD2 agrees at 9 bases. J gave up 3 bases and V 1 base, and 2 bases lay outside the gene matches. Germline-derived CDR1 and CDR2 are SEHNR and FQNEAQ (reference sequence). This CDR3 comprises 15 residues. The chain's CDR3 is CASSLVAGETDTQYF. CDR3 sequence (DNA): TGTGCCAGCAGCTTAGTAGCGGGGGAGACAGATACGCAGTATTTT.

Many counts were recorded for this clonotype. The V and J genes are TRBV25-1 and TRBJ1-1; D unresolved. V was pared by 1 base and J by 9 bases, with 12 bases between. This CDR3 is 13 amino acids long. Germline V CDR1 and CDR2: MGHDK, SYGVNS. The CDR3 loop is CASSESRQNQAFF. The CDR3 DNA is TGTGCCAGCAGTGAATCCCGCCAGAACCAAGCTTTCTTT.

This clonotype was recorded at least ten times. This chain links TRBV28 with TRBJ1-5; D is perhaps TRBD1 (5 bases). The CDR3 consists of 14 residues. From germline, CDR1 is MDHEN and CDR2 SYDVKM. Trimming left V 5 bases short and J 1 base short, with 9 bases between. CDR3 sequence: CASSLQESNQPQHF. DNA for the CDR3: TGTGCCAGCAGTCTACAGGAGAGCAATCAGCCCCAGCATTTT.

CDR3: CAISDPGQHSGNTIYF. CDR3 sequence (DNA): TGTGCCATCAGTGACCCGGGACAGCACTCTGGAAACACCATATATTTT. This sequence joins TRBV10-3 and TRBJ1-3, with 7 bases fitting TRBD1. The CDR3 spans 16 residues. In germline, CDR1 is ENHRY, CDR2 SYGVKD. The trim removed 3 bases at V and 0 bases at J, leaving 5 bases unmatched.

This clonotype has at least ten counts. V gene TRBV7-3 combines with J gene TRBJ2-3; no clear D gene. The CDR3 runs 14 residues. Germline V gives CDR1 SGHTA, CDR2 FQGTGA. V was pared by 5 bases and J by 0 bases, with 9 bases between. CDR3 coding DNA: TGTGCCAGCAGCCCTACACTAAGCACAGATACGCAGTATTTT. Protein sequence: CASSPTLSTDTQYF.

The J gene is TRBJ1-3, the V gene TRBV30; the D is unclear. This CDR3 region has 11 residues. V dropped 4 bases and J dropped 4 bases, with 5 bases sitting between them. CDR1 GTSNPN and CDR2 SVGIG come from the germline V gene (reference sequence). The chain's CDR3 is CAWTLGNTIYF. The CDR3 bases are TGTGCCTGGACCTTGGGAAACACCATATATTTT.

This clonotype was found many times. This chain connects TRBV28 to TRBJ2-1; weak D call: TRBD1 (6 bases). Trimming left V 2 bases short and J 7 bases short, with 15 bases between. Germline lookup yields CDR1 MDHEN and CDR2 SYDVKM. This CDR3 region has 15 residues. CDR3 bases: TGTGCCAGCAGTTTAACCTCTACAGGGCGGAATGAGCAGTTCTTC. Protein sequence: CASSLTSTGRNEQFF.

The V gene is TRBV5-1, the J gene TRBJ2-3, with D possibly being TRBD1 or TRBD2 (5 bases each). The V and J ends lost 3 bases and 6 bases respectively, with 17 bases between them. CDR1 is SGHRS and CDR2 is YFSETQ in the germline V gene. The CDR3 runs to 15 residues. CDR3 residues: CASSSEGRIVDTQYF. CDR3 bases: TGCGCCAGCAGCTCAGAGGGGAGAATCGTGGATACGCAGTATTTT.

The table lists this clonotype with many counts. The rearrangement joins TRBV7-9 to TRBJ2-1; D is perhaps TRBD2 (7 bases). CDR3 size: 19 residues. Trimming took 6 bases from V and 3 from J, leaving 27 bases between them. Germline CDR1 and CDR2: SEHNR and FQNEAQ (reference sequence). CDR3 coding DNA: TGTGCCAGCAGGCCTACCGGGGGGCGGAGCGGTGCAATCTACAATGAGCAGTTCTTC. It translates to CASRPTGGRSGAIYNEQFF.

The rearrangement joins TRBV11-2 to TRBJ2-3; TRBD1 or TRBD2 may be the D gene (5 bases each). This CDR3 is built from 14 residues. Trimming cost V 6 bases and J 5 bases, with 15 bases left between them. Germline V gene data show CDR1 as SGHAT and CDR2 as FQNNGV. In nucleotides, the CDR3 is TGTGCCAGCAGTGCCGGGACGACGGTAGATACGCAGTATTTT. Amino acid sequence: CASSAGTTVDTQYF.

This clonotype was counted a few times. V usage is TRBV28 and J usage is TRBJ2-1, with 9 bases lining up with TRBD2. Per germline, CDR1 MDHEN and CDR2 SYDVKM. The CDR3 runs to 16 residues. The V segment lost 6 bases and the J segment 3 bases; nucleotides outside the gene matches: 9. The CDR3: CASRFGGGDYYNEQFF. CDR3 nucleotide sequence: TGTGCCAGCAGGTTTGGCGGGGGGGATTACTACAATGAGCAGTTCTTC.

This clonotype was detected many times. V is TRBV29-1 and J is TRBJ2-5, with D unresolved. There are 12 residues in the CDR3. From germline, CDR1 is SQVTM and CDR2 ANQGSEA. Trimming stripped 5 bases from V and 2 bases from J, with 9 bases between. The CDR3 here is CSVRGEQETQYF. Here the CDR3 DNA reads TGCAGCGTTCGTGGGGAACAAGAGACCCAGTACTTC.

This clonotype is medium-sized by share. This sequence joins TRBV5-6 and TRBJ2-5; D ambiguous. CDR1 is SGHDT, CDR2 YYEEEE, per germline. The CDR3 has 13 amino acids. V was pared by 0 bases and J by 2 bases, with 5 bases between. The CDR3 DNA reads TGTGCCAGCAGCTTGGGTGGGCAAGAGACCCAGTACTTC. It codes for CASSLGGQETQYF.

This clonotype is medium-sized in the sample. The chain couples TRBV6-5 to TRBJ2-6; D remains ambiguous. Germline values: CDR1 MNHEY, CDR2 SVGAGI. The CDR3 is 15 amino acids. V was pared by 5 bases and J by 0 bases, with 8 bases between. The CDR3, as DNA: TGTGCCAGCAGTCCCCCCATCTCTGGGGCCAACGTCCTGACTTTC. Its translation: CASSPPISGANVLTF.

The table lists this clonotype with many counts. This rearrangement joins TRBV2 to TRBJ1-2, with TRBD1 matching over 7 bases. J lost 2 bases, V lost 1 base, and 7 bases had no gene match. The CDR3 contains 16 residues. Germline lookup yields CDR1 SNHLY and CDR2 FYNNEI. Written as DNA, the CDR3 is TGTGCCAGCAGTGAAGTTAGGGGGCTGGGCAACTATGGCTACACCTTC. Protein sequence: CASSEVRGLGNYGYTF.